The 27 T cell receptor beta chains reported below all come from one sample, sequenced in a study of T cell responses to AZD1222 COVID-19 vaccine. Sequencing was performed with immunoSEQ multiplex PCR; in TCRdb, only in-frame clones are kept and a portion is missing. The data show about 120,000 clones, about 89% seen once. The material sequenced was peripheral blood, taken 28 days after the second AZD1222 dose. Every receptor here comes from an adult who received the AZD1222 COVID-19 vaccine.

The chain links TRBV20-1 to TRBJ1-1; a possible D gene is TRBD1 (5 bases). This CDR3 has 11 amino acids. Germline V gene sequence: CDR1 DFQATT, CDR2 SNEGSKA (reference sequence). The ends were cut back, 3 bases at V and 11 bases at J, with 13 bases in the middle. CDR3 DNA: TGCAGTGCTAGTGGGGAGGGGAGGGCTTTCTTT. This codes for CSASGEGRAFF.

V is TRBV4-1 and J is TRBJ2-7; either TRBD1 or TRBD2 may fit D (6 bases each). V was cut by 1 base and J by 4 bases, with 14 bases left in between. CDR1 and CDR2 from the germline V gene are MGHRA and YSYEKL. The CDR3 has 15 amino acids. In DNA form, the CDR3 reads TGCGCCAGCAGCCAAGGTATCGGGGGACATTACGAGCAGTACTTC. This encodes CASSQGIGGHYEQYF.

The CDR3 loop reads CASSPASGGIYNEQFF. For the CDR3, the DNA is TGTGCCAGCTCACCAGCCAGCGGGGGGATTTACAATGAGCAGTTCTTC. This chain links TRBV18 with TRBJ2-1; 9 nucleotides match TRBD2. The germline CDR1 and CDR2 sequences are KGHSH and LQKENI. This CDR3 spans 16 amino acids. V lost 2 bases and J lost 4; bases outside the gene matches: 6.

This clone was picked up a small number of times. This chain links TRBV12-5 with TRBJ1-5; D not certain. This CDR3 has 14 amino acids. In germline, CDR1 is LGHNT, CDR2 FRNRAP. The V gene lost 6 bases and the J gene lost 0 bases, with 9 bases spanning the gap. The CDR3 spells CASGFGDSNQPQHF. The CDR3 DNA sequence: TGTGCTAGTGGCTTCGGAGATAGCAATCAGCCCCAGCATTTT.

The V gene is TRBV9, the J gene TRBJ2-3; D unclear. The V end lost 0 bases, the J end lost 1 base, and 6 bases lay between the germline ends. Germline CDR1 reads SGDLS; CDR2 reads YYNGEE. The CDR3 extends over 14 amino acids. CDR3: CASSVEQRTDTQYF. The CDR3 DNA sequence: TGTGCCAGCAGCGTAGAGCAACGCACAGATACGCAGTATTTT.

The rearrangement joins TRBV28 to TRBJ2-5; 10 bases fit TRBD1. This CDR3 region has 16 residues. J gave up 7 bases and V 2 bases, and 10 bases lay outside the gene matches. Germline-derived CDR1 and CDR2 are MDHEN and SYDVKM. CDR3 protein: CASSLGTGVFPGTQYF. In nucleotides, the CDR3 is TGTGCCAGCAGTTTAGGGACAGGGGTTTTTCCGGGGACCCAGTACTTC. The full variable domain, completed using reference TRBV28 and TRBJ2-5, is DVKVTQSSRYLVKRTGEKVFLECVQDMDHENMFWYRQDPGLGLRLIYFSYDVKMKEKGDIPEGYSVSREKKERFSLILESASTNQTSMYLCASSLGTGVFPGTQYFGPGTRLLVL.

Here the CDR3 DNA reads TGCGCCAGCAGACCCGATCAATTAAGCTCCTACGAGCAGTACTTC. Protein: CASRPDQLSSYEQYF. This chain links TRBV4-3 with TRBJ2-7; D is unclear. The CDR3 loop spans 15 amino acids. Trimming removed 6 bases from V and 0 bases from J, with 15 bases in between. The germline gives CDR1 LGHNA, CDR2 YSLEER.

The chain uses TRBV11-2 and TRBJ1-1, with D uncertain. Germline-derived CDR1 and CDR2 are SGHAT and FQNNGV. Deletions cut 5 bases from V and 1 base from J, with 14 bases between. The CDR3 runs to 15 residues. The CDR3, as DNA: TGTGCCAGCAGCCCTGGCTCGAGGGCGAACACTGAAGCTTTCTTT. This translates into CASSPGSRANTEAFF.

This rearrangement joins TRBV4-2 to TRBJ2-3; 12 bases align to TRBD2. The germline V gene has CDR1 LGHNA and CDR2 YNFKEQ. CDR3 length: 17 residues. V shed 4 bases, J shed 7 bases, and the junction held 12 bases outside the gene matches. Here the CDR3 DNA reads TGTGCCAGCAGCCCGTTGACTAGCGGGGGCCCCTCCCATACGCAGTATTTT. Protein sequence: CASSPLTSGGPSHTQYF.

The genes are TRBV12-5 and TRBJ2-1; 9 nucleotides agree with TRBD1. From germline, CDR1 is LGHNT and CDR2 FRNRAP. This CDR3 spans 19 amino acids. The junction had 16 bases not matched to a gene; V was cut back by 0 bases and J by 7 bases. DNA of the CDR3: TGTGCTAGTGGTTTGGTATCTTCGAGTGGGGACAGGGTGAAGAATGAGCAGTTCTTC. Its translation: CASGLVSSSGDRVKNEQFF.

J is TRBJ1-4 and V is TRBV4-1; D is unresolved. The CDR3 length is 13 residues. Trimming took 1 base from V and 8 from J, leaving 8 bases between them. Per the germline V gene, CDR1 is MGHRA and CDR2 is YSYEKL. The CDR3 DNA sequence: TGCGCCAGCAGCCAAGTGCCGCGCGAAAAACTGTTTTTT. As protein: CASSQVPREKLFF.

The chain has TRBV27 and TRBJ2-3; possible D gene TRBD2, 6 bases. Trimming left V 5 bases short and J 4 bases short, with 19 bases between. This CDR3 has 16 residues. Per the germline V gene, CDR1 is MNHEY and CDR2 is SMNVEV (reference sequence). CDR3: CASSPGTGVVPDTQYF. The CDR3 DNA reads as TGTGCCAGCAGTCCGGGGACGGGGGTGGTCCCAGATACGCAGTATTTT.

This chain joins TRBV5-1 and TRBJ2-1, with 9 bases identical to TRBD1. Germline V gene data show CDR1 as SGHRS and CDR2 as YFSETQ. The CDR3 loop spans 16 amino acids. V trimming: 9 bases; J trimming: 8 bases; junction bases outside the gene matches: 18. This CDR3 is CATSIQGAWRIDEQFF. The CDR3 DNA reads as TGCGCCACCTCCATACAGGGGGCCTGGCGGATTGATGAGCAGTTCTTC.

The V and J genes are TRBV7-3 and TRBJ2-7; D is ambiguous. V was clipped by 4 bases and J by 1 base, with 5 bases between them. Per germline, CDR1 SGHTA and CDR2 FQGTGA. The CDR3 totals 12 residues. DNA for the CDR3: TGTGCCAGCAGCTCCCTGTCCTACGAGCAGTACTTC. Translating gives CASSSLSYEQYF.

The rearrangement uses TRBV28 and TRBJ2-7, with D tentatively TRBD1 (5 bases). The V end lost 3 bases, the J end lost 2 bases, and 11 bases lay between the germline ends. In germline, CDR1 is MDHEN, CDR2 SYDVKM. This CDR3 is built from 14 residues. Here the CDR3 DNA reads TGTGCCAGCAGTTTTCAGGGTTGGACCTACGAGCAGTACTTC. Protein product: CASSFQGWTYEQYF.

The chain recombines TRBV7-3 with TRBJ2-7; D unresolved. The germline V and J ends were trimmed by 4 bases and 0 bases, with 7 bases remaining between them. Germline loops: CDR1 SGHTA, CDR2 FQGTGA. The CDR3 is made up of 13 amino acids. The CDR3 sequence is CASSSSPSYEQYF. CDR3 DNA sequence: TGTGCCAGCAGCTCTTCCCCCTCCTACGAGCAGTACTTC.

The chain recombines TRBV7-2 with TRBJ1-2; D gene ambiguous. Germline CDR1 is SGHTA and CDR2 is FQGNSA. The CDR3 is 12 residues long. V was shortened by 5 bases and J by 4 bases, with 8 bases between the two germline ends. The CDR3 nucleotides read TGTGCCAGCAGCGGATACAGCTATGGCTACACCTTC. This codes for CASSGYSYGYTF. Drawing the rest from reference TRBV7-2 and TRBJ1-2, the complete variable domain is GAGVSQSPSNKVTEKGKDVELRCDPISGHTALYWYRQSLGQGLEFLIYFQGNSAPDKSGLPSDRFSAERTGGSVSTLTIQRTQQEDSAVYLCASSGYSYGYTFGSGTRLTVV.

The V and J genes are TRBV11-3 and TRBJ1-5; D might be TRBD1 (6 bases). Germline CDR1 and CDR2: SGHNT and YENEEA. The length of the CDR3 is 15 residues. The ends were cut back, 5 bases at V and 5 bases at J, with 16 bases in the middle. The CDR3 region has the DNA TGTGCCAGCAGCCTAGGGGGGTGGGGAGATCAGCCCCAGCATTTT. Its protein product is CASSLGGWGDQPQHF.

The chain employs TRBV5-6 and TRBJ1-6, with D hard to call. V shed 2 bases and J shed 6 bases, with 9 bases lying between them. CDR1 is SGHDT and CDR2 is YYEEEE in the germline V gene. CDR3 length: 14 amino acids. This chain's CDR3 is CASSFGDRNSPLHF. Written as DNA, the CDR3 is TGTGCCAGCAGCTTTGGTGACCGTAATTCACCCCTCCACTTT.

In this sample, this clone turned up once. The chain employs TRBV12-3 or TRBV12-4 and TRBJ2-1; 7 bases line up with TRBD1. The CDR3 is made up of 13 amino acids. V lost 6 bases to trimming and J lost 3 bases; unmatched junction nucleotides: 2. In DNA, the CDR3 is TGTGCCAGCAGCTGGGACAGCTACAATGAGCAGTTCTTC. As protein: CASSWDSYNEQFF.

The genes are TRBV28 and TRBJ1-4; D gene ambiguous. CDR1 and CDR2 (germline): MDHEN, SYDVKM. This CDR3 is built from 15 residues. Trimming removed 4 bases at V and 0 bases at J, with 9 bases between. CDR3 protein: CASSSLAATNEKLFF. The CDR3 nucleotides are TGTGCCAGCAGTTCCCTGGCGGCAACTAATGAAAAACTGTTTTTT.

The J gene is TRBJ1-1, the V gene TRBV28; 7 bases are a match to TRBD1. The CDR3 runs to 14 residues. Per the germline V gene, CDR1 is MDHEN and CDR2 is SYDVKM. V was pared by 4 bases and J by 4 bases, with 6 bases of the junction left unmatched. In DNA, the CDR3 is TGTGCCAGCAGTTCCGGTCCAGGGGGCACTGAAGCTTTCTTT. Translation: CASSSGPGGTEAFF.

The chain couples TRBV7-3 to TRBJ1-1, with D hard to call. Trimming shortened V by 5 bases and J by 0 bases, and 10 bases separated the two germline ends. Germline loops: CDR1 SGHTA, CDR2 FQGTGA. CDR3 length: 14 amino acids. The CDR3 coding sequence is TGTGCCAGCAGCCCCGATAAGTTGAACACTGAAGCTTTCTTT. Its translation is CASSPDKLNTEAFF.

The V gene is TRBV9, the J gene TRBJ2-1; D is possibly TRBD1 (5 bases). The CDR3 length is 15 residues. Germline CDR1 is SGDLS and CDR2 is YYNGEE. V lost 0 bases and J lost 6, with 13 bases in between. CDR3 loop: CASSVGAGSFNEQFF. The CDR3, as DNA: TGTGCCAGCAGCGTAGGTGCAGGGTCATTCAATGAGCAGTTCTTC. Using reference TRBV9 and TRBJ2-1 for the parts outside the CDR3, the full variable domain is DSGVTQTPKHLITATGQRVTLRCSPRSGDLSVYWYQQSLDQGLQFLIQYYNGEERAKGNILERFSAQQFPDLHSELNLSSLELGDSALYFCASSVGAGSFNEQFFGPGTRLTVL.

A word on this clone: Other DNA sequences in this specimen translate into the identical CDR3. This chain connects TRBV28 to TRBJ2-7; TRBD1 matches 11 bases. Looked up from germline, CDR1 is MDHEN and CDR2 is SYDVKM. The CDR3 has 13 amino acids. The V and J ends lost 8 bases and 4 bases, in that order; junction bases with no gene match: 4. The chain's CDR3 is CASRDRGRYEQYF. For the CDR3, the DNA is TGTGCCAGCCGGGACAGGGGGAGGTACGAGCAGTACTTC.

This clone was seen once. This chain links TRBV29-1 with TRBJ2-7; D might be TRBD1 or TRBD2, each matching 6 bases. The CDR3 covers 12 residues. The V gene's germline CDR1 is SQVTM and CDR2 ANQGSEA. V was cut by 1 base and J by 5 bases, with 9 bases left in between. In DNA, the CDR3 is TGCAGCGTTGAAGGGGGGGCCCACGAGCAGTACTTC. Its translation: CSVEGGAHEQYF.

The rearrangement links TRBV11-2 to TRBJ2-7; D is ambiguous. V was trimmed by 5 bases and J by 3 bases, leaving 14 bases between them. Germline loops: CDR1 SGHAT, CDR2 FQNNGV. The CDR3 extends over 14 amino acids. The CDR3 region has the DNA TGTGCCAGCAGCCCTGCTGGCCTCCTCTACGAGCAGTACTTC. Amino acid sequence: CASSPAGLLYEQYF. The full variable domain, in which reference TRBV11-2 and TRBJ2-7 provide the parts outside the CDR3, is EAGVAQSPRYKIIEKRQSVAFWCNPISGHATLYWYQQILGQGPKLLIQFQNNGVVDDSQLPKDRFSAERLKGVDSTLKIQPAKLEDSAVYLCASSPAGLLYEQYFGPGTRLTVT.